These 32 T cell receptor beta chains came from one sample sequenced in a study of OX40 agonist ivuxolimab in advanced cancers. Profiled with immunoSEQ multiplex PCR; TCRdb holds only in-frame clones, not every one. The sample has about 73,000 clones, over 80% seen once. This material consisted of CD4+ or CD8+ T cells sorted from blood, taken in a trial of the OX40 agonist ivuxolimab. These receptors were taken from an adult with an advanced solid tumor such as melanoma, head and neck, liver or kidney cancer.

The chain recombines TRBV9 with TRBJ1-1, with D tentatively TRBD1 (6 bases). The CDR3 sequence is 15 residues long. Trimming took off 6 bases at V and 0 bases at J, with 15 bases between the two ends. Germline CDR1 SGDLS, CDR2 YYNGEE. The CDR3 loop is CASNPGQQMNTEAFF. The CDR3 bases are TGTGCCAGCAACCCGGGACAACAGATGAACACTGAAGCTTTCTTT.

CDR3 coding DNA: TGCGCCAGCAGCTTGGATAGCGGGAGAGGCACCGGGGAGCTGTTTTTT. It codes for CASSLDSGRGTGELFF. The chain joins TRBV5-1 to TRBJ2-2; TRBD2 matches 9 bases. Germline V gene data show CDR1 as SGHRS and CDR2 as YFSETQ. V lost 0 bases, J lost 4 bases, and 4 bases stayed unmatched. The CDR3 loop spans 16 amino acids.

This clone came up a few times. The chain joins TRBV12-5 to TRBJ1-2; D not resolved. In germline, CDR1 is LGHNT, CDR2 FRNRAP. The CDR3 is 16 residues long. The V end was cut by 6 bases, the J end by 4 bases, with 21 bases between. The CDR3 spells CASGWAGDTRFYGYTF. The CDR3 coding sequence is TGTGCTAGTGGCTGGGCTGGAGACACTCGATTCTATGGCTACACCTTC.

The table lists this clone with a few counts. At one of its ends the junction is not consistent with the germline gene, which may arise from a read error. The CDR3 loop reads CASSIAWGRPDF. The DNA of the CDR3 is TGTGCCAGTAGTATAGCTTGGGGTCGGCCGGATTTT. This chain links TRBV19 with TRBJ1-3; D ambiguous. In germline, CDR1 is LNHDA, CDR2 SQIVND (reference sequence). The CDR3 is 12 amino acids.

This chain joins TRBV9 and TRBJ2-1; 7 nucleotides align to TRBD2. V was clipped by 0 bases and J by 7 bases; unmatched bases: 4. Looked up from germline, CDR1 is SGDLS and CDR2 is YYNGEE. The CDR3 runs to 14 residues. The CDR3 is CASSVALAVNEQFF. CDR3 nucleotide sequence: TGTGCCAGCAGCGTAGCCCTAGCGGTGAATGAGCAGTTCTTC.

This rearrangement joins TRBV19 to TRBJ1-5, with D hard to call. CDR1 LNHDA and CDR2 SQIVND come from the germline V gene (reference sequence). The CDR3 runs to 14 residues. Trimming removed 6 bases from V and 5 bases from J, with 14 bases in between. The CDR3, as DNA: TGTGCCAGTAGGACCATCAGGAGAGATCAGCCCCAGCATTTT. This translates into CASRTIRRDQPQHF.

This chain uses TRBV5-6 with TRBJ2-7; D not certain. The germline gives CDR1 SGHDT, CDR2 YYEEEE. Between the trimmed V and J ends, which lost 1 base and 4 bases, there was a span of 9 bases. The CDR3 runs 13 residues. CDR3 DNA: TGTGCCAGCAGCTTGAATCCCTCGTACGAGCAGTACTTC. Its translation is CASSLNPSYEQYF.

This rearrangement joins TRBV13 to TRBJ2-3; 9 bases fit TRBD2. In germline, CDR1 is PRHDT, CDR2 FYEKMQ (reference sequence). Unmatched junction bases numbered 6, after V lost 5 bases and J lost 0 bases. The CDR3 contains 16 residues. CDR3 coding DNA: TGTGCCAGCAGCGTCGGGACTAGCCTTAGCACAGATACGCAGTATTTT. Protein: CASSVGTSLSTDTQYF.

By frequency in the sample, this clone is medium-sized. This chain links TRBV27 with TRBJ1-1, with a weak D call TRBD1 (6 bases). The CDR3 runs to 13 residues. Germline V CDR1 and CDR2: MNHEY, SMNVEV (reference sequence). Trimming shortened V by 3 bases and J by 6 bases, and 11 bases separated the two germline ends. The CDR3 spells CASSFGGAAEAFF. The CDR3 DNA reads as TGTGCCAGCAGTTTCGGGGGGGCGGCTGAAGCTTTCTTT.

This chain joins TRBV5-5 and TRBJ1-1, with a tentative D call TRBD1 (5 bases). The germline CDR1 and CDR2 sequences are SGHKS and YYEKEE (reference sequence). V dropped 0 bases and J dropped 3 bases, with 15 bases sitting between them. This CDR3 has 16 amino acids. The chain's CDR3 is CASSLEQDSWDTEAFF. DNA of the CDR3: TGTGCCAGCAGCTTGGAACAGGACTCCTGGGACACTGAAGCTTTCTTT.

The J gene is TRBJ1-2, the V gene TRBV19, with D unclear. Trimming shortened V by 0 bases and J by 5 bases, and 16 bases separated the two germline ends. The CDR3 has 16 residues. From germline, CDR1 is LNHDA and CDR2 SQIVND (reference sequence). The CDR3 here is CASSIDPVGGLYGYTF. Here the CDR3 DNA reads TGTGCCAGTAGTATAGATCCAGTTGGAGGATTGTATGGCTACACCTTC.

The chain has TRBV30 and TRBJ2-7; TRBD2 matches at 8 bases. Germline V gene lookup returns CDR1 GTSNPN and CDR2 SVGIG (reference sequence). The CDR3 extends over 15 amino acids. Unmatched junction bases numbered 6, after V lost 2 bases and J lost 0 bases. The CDR3 sequence is CAWSLGAGGSYEQYF. CDR3 nucleotide sequence: TGTGCCTGGAGTCTCGGGGCGGGGGGCTCCTACGAGCAGTACTTC.

The chain couples TRBV30 to TRBJ2-3; perhaps D is TRBD1 or TRBD2 (5 bases each). Trimming cost V 5 bases and J 0 bases, with 15 bases left between them. Germline V gene sequence: CDR1 GTSNPN, CDR2 SVGIG (reference sequence). The CDR3 covers 15 residues. The CDR3 bases are TGTGCCTGGGGGGGTGGCGGGTCTAGCACAGATACGCAGTATTTT. It codes for CAWGGGGSSTDTQYF.

V usage is TRBV5-6 and J usage is TRBJ2-7, with TRBD2 identical over 9 bases. The CDR3 contains 15 residues. The germline V gene has CDR1 SGHDT and CDR2 YYEEEE. V lost 5 bases and J lost 2; bases outside the gene matches: 8. The CDR3 spells CASSWGLAGPYEQYF. CDR3 nucleotides: TGTGCCAGCAGTTGGGGTCTAGCGGGGCCCTACGAGCAGTACTTC.

The rearrangement joins TRBV28 to TRBJ2-2, with a weak D call TRBD1 (6 bases). The CDR3 sequence is 14 residues long. The V and J ends lost 8 bases and 4 bases respectively, with 14 bases between them. Looked up from germline, CDR1 is MDHEN and CDR2 is SYDVKM. The CDR3 DNA follows: TGTGCCAGCTCAGAGGGGGAGATCACCGGGGAGCTGTTTTTT. It translates to CASSEGEITGELFF.

The chain carries TRBV19 and TRBJ2-6; D is unresolved. CDR1 and CDR2 (germline): LNHDA, SQIVND (reference sequence). Trimming took off 2 bases at V and 1 base at J, with 3 bases between the two ends. The CDR3 runs to 14 residues. The CDR3 is CASSIWSGANVLTF. The CDR3 DNA sequence: TGTGCCAGTAGTATATGGTCTGGGGCCAACGTCCTGACTTTC.

This clone was found a few times. J is TRBJ1-5 and V is TRBV19, with D perhaps matching TRBD1 (5 bases). Germline CDR1 is LNHDA and CDR2 is SQIVND (reference sequence). CDR3 length: 15 amino acids. Trimming pared 7 bases from V and 7 bases from J, leaving 20 bases between. The CDR3 loop is CASIQGTRGRQPQHF. CDR3 nucleotide sequence: TGTGCCAGTATTCAGGGCACCCGGGGAAGGCAGCCCCAGCATTTT.

The chain joins TRBV19 to TRBJ2-5; TRBD1 might be the D (6 bases). V dropped 7 bases and J dropped 1 base, with 16 bases sitting between them. CDR3 length: 15 amino acids. The germline gives CDR1 LNHDA, CDR2 SQIVND (reference sequence). CDR3 amino acids: CASTTPQGIQETQYF. CDR3 nucleotides: TGTGCCAGTACTACACCTCAGGGGATCCAAGAGACCCAGTACTTC.

The J gene is TRBJ2-7, the V gene TRBV7-8; D possibly corresponds to TRBD1 (6 bases). CDR3 length: 12 amino acids. Per the germline V gene, CDR1 is SGHVS and CDR2 is FQNEAQ. Trimming stripped 6 bases from V and 3 bases from J, with 9 bases between. Here the CDR3 reads CASRIQGYEQYF. CDR3 bases: TGTGCCAGCAGAATACAGGGCTACGAGCAGTACTTC.

The V call is TRBV11-2, the J call TRBJ2-1, with TRBD2 matching 10 bases. This CDR3 spans 15 amino acids. Unmatched junction bases numbered 6, after V lost 5 bases and J lost 5 bases. The germline V gene encodes CDR1 SGHAT and CDR2 FQNNGV. CDR3 nucleotides: TGTGCCAGCAGCATTAGCGGGGGGATTCACAATGAGCAGTTCTTC. It is translated as CASSISGGIHNEQFF.

V and J are TRBV27 and TRBJ2-7; 8 nucleotides agree with TRBD2. The CDR3 covers 17 residues. V shed 0 bases, J shed 0 bases, and the junction held 7 bases outside the gene matches. Germline V gene sequence: CDR1 MNHEY, CDR2 SMNVEV (reference sequence). The CDR3 DNA is TGTGCCAGCAGTTTATCACATGGCGGGAGGTTCTCCTACGAGCAGTACTTC. It yields the protein CASSLSHGGRFSYEQYF.

Here the CDR3 reads CASSPWGGSTDTQYF. CDR3 bases: TGTGCCAGTAGTCCCTGGGGGGGGAGCACAGATACGCAGTATTTT. This chain connects TRBV19 to TRBJ2-3, with 7 bases lining up with TRBD2. V shed 5 bases, J shed 0 bases, and the junction held 5 bases outside the gene matches. In germline, CDR1 is LNHDA, CDR2 SQIVND (reference sequence). There are 15 residues in the CDR3.

The chain links TRBV9 to TRBJ2-7, with D possibly being TRBD2 (6 bases). Germline assignment: CDR1 SGDLS and CDR2 YYNGEE. The CDR3 is 15 amino acids. The V end lost 5 bases, the J end lost 0 bases, and 15 bases lay between the germline ends. This CDR3 is CASSAGLSSSYEQYF. The CDR3 DNA reads as TGTGCCAGCAGTGCGGGACTCTCGAGCTCCTACGAGCAGTACTTC.

Written as DNA, the CDR3 is TGTGCCAGCAGCACCGGACCGACAGCTAACTATGGCTACACCTTC. Translating gives CASSTGPTANYGYTF. V is TRBV13 and J is TRBJ1-2; a weak D match, TRBD1 (5 bases). CDR1 is PRHDT and CDR2 is FYEKMQ in the germline V gene (reference sequence). The CDR3 sequence is 15 residues long. Trimming took 5 bases from V and 0 from J, leaving 13 bases between them.

V is TRBV29-1 and J is TRBJ2-4, with 8 nucleotides matching TRBD1. Trimming cost V 5 bases and J 2 bases; bases outside gene matches: 11. The germline gives CDR1 SQVTM, CDR2 ANQGSEA. This CDR3 region has 16 residues. This chain's CDR3 is CSVNSGQGGSKNIQYF. CDR3 nucleotides: TGCAGCGTTAATTCCGGACAGGGCGGATCCAAAAACATTCAGTACTTC.

This chain links TRBV28 with TRBJ2-3; D is possibly TRBD1 (5 bases). The CDR3 sequence is 17 residues long. Per the germline V gene, CDR1 is MDHEN and CDR2 is SYDVKM. Trimming took 2 bases from V and 3 from J, leaving 18 bases between them. CDR3 loop: CASSLRWKGRLTDTQYF. CDR3 nucleotide sequence: TGTGCCAGCAGTTTACGGTGGAAGGGGCGCCTTACAGATACGCAGTATTTT.

The chain links TRBV15 to TRBJ1-2; D may be TRBD1 (5 bases). This CDR3 comprises 16 residues. V lost 0 bases and J 0 bases, leaving 11 bases between the germline ends. The germline V gene encodes CDR1 LNHNV and CDR2 YYDKDF (reference sequence). CDR3 in DNA: TGTGCCACCAGCAGAGATCCCGAGACAGCTAACTATGGCTACACCTTC. Encoded protein: CATSRDPETANYGYTF.

This chain uses TRBV7-9 with TRBJ2-5; D gene ambiguous. The CDR3 spans 13 residues. Germline CDR1 reads SEHNR; CDR2 reads FQNEAQ (reference sequence). Trimming shortened V by 1 base and J by 6 bases, and 9 bases separated the two germline ends. As DNA, the CDR3 is TGTGCCAGCAGCTTAGTTCCCCAGCAGACCCAGTACTTC. Translation gives CASSLVPQQTQYF.

The J gene is TRBJ1-4, the V gene TRBV9; D is possibly TRBD1 (5 bases). Looked up from germline, CDR1 is SGDLS and CDR2 is YYNGEE. This CDR3 is built from 12 residues. V was clipped by 5 bases and J by 12 bases, with 14 bases between them. CDR3 region: CASSEGPGELFF. DNA of the CDR3: TGTGCCAGCAGTGAGGGGCCGGGGGAACTGTTTTTT.

This clone ranks as medium-sized. CDR3 sequence reads: CASRADRYNEQFF. In DNA, the CDR3 is TGTGCCAGCAGAGCGGACAGATACAATGAGCAGTTCTTC. The gene calls are TRBV6-1 and TRBJ2-1; TRBD1 is a possible D gene (6 bases). Trimming cost V 6 bases and J 4 bases, with 10 bases left between them. Germline V gene sequence: CDR1 MNHNS, CDR2 SASEGT. There are 13 residues in the CDR3.

This chain uses TRBV7-8 with TRBJ1-1; D perhaps matches TRBD1 (6 bases). The CDR3 loop spans 15 amino acids. Trimming took 5 bases from V and 1 from J, leaving 14 bases between them. Germline assignment: CDR1 SGHVS and CDR2 FQNEAQ. CDR3 amino acids: CASSPQGRRNTEAFF. The DNA of the CDR3 is TGTGCCAGCAGCCCCCAGGGGAGGAGGAACACTGAAGCTTTCTTT.

The sample holds one count of this clone. V and J are TRBV4-1 and TRBJ1-5; D is ambiguous. The V and J ends lost 1 base and 0 bases respectively, with 13 bases between them. Per germline, CDR1 MGHRA and CDR2 YSYEKL. The CDR3 is made up of 17 amino acids. For the CDR3, the DNA is TGCGCCAGCAGCCAAGGGATGGGCGCGGATAGCAATCAGCCCCAGCATTTT. Amino acids: CASSQGMGADSNQPQHF.